This T cell receptor beta chain comes out of a study of beta chain features in type 1 diabetes. The CDR3 extends over 11 amino acids. Germline CDR1 is SGHTA and CDR2 is FQGNSA. V was shortened by 5 bases and J by 4 bases, with 5 bases between the two germline ends. Expressed TCRB transcripts were sequenced, since all the RNA that had been isolated was reverse transcribed. An average near 3.57 million reads came from naive, central memory and regulatory T cell samples. Assay used: immunoSEQ multiplex PCR; TCRdb lists only in-frame clones, some missing. The data hold more than 140,000 clones, with approximately 10% observed a single time. This clone showed up just a few times. This specimen includes other DNA sequences encoding the same CDR3.

The sequence was collected from a middle-aged woman in good health. Sequencing was performed on central memory CD4+ T cells from blood. This chain uses TRBV7-2 with TRBJ2-5; D remains unclear. CDR3 loop: CASSPRETQYF. CDR3 DNA sequence: TGTGCCAGCAGCCCCCGAGAGACCCAGTACTTC.